This T cell receptor beta chain was profiled in a study of T cells in Graves' hyperthyroidism and ophthalmopathy. V lost 5 bases and J lost 2, with 8 bases in between. Germline-derived CDR1 and CDR2 are DFQATT and SNEGSKA (reference sequence). CDR3 length equals 12 residues. RNA transcripts yielded amplified TCR beta CDR3 regions. Primed by the HTBI set, a first-round RT-PCR was run on the TCR CDR3. Using its own MiXCR run on the multiplex PCR reads, TCRdb lists one record per CDR3 protein. Of 300,000 to 350,000 distinct CDR3 sequences in the sample, 21% were seen once. This clonotype was observed at least ten times.

The chain links TRBV20-1 to TRBJ2-3; D not resolved. Sequencing input: blood. This sequence was found in a woman in her fifties or sixties with Graves' hyperthyroidism. Here the CDR3 DNA reads TGCAGTGCTTGGGCTAACACAGATACGCAGTATTTT. It codes for CSAWANTDTQYF.